The sequence of this TCR beta chain was determined in a study of regulatory T cells in long-lasting Graves disease. The germline CDR1 and CDR2 sequences are MGHDK and SYGVNS. V was trimmed by 1 base and J by 6 bases, leaving 18 bases between them. The CDR3 is 16 residues long. Time point indicated: persistent/refractory GD, antithyroid drugs over 5 years with positive TRAb. Making the TCR library involved RNA that had been extracted from PBMCs. Libraries of TCR beta came from iRepertoire HTBI primers plus Arm-PCR of CDR3 regions. TCRdb reprocessed the multiplex PCR reads with MiXCR, giving one entry per CDR3 protein. The sample has roughly 470,000 distinct CDR3 sequences; more than 20% are singletons. This clonotype came up a few times. Antigen: not known. General study results and limits: Newly diagnosed patients had higher TCR diversity than persistent Graves' patients did.

This chain links TRBV25-1 with TRBJ1-1, with D perhaps TRBD1 (5 bases). Source: peripheral blood mononuclear cells (PBMCs), taken when the disease was refractory, from a patient treated with antithyroid drugs. The origin of this receptor is a female donor with Graves disease. The CDR3 DNA sequence: TGTGCCAGCAGTGAATCGACAGCTTGGAGGCGCGCTGAAGCTTTCTTT. Its translation: CASSESTAWRRAEAFF.